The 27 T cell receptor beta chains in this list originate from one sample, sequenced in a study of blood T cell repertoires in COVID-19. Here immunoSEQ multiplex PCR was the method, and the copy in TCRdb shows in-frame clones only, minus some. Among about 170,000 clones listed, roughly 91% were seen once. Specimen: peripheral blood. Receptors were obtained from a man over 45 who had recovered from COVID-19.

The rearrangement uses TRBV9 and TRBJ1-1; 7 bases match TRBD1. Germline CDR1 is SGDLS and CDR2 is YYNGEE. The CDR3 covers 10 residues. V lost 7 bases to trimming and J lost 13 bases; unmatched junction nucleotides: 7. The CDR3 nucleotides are TGTGCCAGCGGAGGGGGCCCCTTTTTCTTT. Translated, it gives CASGGGPFFF.

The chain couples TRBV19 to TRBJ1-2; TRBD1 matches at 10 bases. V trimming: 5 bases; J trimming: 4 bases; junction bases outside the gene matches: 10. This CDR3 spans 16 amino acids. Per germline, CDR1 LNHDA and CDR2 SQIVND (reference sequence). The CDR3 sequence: CASSPTGTGVSYGYTF. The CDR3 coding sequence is TGTGCCAGTAGTCCTACCGGGACAGGGGTCAGCTATGGCTACACCTTC.

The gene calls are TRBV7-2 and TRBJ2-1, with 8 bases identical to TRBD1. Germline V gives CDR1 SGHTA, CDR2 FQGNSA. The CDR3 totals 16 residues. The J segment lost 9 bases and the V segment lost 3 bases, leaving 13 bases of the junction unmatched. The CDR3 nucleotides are TGTGCCAGCAGCTTGCCCGGGACAGGCGTATCGGGTGAGCAGTTCTTC. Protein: CASSLPGTGVSGEQFF.

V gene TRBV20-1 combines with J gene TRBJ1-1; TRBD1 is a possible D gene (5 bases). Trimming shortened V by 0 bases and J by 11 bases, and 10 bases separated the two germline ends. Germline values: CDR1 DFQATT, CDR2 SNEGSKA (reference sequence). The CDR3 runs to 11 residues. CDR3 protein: CSARDGGTAFF. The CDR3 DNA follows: TGCAGTGCTAGAGATGGGGGGACCGCTTTCTTT.

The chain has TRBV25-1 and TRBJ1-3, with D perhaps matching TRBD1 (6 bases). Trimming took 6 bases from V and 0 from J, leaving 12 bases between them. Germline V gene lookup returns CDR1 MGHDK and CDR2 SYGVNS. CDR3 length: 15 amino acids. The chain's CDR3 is CASSDRLSSGNTIYF. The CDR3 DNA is TGTGCCAGCAGCGACAGGCTGAGCTCTGGAAACACCATATATTTT.

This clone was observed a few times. The CDR3 here is CASSSLGLGETQYF. As DNA, the CDR3 is TGTGCCAGCAGCTCACTAGGCCTTGGAGAGACCCAGTACTTC. This rearrangement joins TRBV7-2 to TRBJ2-5; D may be TRBD2 (5 bases). The germline V gene encodes CDR1 SGHTA and CDR2 FQGNSA. Between the trimmed V and J ends, which lost 4 bases and 4 bases, there was a span of 13 bases. The length of the CDR3 is 14 residues.

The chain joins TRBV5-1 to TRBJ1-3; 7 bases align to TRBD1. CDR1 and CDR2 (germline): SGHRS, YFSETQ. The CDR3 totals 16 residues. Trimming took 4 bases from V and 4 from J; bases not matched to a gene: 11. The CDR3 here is CASSRTGLAAGNTIYF. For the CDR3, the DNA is TGCGCCAGCAGCCGGACAGGACTGGCGGCCGGAAACACCATATATTTT. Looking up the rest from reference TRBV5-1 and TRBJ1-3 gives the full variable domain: KAGVTQTPRYLIKTRGQQVTLSCSPISGHRSVSWYQQTPGQGLQFLFEYFSETQRNKGNFPGRFSGRQFSNSRSEMNVSTLELGDSALYLCASSRTGLAAGNTIYFGEGSWLTVV.

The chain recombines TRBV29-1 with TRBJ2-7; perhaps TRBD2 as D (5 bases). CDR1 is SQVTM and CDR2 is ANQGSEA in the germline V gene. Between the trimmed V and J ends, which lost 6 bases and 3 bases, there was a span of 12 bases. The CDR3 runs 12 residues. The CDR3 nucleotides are TGCAGCGTGGGAGCCAGGAGCTACGAGCAGTACTTC. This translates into CSVGARSYEQYF.

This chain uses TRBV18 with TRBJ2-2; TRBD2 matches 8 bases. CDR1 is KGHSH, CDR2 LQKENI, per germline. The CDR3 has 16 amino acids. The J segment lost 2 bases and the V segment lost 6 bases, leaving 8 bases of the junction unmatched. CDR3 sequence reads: CASSSAGASNTGELFF. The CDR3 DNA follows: TGTGCCAGCTCTTCAGCGGGAGCAAGTAACACCGGGGAGCTGTTTTTT.

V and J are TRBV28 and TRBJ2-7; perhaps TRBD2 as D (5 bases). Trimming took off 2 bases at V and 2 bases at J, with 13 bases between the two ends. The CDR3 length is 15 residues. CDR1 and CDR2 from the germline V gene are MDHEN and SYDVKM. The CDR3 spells CASSLPGSQTYEQYF. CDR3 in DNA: TGTGCCAGCAGTTTACCGGGGTCTCAGACCTACGAGCAGTACTTC.

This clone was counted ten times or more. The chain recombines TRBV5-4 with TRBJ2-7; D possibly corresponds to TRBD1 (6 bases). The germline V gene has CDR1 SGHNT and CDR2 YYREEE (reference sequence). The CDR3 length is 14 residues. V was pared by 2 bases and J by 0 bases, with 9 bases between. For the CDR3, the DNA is TGTGCCAGCAGCTTCGACAGGAGCTCCTACGAGCAGTACTTC. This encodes CASSFDRSSYEQYF.

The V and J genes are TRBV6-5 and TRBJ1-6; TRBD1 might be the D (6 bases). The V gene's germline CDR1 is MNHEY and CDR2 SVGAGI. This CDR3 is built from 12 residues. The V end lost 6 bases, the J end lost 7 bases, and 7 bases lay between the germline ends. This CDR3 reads CASRQGNSPLHF. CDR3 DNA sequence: TGTGCCAGCAGGCAGGGGAATTCACCCCTCCACTTT.

CDR3 nucleotides: TGTGCCAGCAGTGAAGGGAGGCGCTCTGGGGCCAACGTCCTGACTTTC. Amino acids: CASSEGRRSGANVLTF. This chain links TRBV6-1 with TRBJ2-6; a weak D match, TRBD2 (5 bases). Per the germline V gene, CDR1 is MNHNS and CDR2 is SASEGT. This CDR3 has 16 residues. V was trimmed by 1 base and J by 0 bases, leaving 7 bases between them.

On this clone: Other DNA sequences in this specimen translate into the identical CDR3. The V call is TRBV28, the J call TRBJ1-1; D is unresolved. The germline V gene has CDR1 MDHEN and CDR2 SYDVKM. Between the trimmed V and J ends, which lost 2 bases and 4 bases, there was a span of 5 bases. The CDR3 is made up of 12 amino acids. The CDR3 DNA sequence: TGTGCCAGCAGTTTAAGGAGCACTGAAGCTTTCTTT. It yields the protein CASSLRSTEAFF.

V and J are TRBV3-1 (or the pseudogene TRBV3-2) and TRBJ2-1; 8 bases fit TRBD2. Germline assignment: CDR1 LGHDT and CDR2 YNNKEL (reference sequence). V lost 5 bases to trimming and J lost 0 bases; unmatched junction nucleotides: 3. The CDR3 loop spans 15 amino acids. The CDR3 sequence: CASSASGGSYNEQFF. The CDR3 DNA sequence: TGTGCCAGCAGCGCCAGCGGGGGCTCCTACAATGAGCAGTTCTTC.

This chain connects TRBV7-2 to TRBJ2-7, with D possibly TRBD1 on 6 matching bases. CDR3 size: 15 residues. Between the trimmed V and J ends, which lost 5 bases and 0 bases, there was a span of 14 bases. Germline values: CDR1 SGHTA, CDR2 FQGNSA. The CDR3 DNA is TGTGCCAGCAGCACGAGGACAGCCCTCTCCTACGAGCAGTACTTC. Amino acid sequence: CASSTRTALSYEQYF.

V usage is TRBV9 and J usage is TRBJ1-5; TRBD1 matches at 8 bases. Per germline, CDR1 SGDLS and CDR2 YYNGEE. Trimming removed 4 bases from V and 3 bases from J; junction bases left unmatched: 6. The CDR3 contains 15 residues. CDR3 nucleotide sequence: TGTGCCAGCAGCCTCGGACAGGGACCCAATCAGCCCCAGCATTTT. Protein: CASSLGQGPNQPQHF.

CDR3 sequence reads: CASSIAIRTGDNYGYTF. The CDR3 nucleotides are TGTGCCAGTAGTATAGCTATTCGGACAGGGGATAACTATGGCTACACCTTC. The V gene is TRBV19, the J gene TRBJ1-2; 9 positions agree with TRBD1. Germline CDR1 and CDR2: LNHDA and SQIVND (reference sequence). This CDR3 has 17 residues. With V trimmed by 1 base and J by 1 base, 7 bases remained unmatched.

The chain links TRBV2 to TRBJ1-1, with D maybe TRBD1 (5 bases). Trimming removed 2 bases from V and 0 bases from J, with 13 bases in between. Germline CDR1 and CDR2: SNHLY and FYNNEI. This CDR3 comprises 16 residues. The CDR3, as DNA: TGTGCCAGCAGTGAACCGGGGGACTCATTGAACACTGAAGCTTTCTTT. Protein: CASSEPGDSLNTEAFF.

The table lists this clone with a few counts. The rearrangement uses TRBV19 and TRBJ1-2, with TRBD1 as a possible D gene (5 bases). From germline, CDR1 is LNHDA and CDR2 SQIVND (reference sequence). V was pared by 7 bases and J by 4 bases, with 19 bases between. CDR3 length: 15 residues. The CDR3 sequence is CASTPPTRGFYGYTF. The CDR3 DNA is TGTGCCAGTACCCCTCCGACTCGGGGGTTCTATGGCTACACCTTC.

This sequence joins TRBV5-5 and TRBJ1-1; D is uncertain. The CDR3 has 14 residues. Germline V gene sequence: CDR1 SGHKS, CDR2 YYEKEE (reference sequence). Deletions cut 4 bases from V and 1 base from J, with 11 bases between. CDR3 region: CASSPSGENTEAFF. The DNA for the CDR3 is TGTGCCAGCAGCCCGTCCGGGGAGAACACTGAAGCTTTCTTT.

The CDR3 here is CASSHATGTQETQYF. DNA of the CDR3: TGCGCCAGCAGCCACGCGACAGGGACTCAAGAGACCCAGTACTTC. The chain links TRBV4-1 to TRBJ2-5; a possible D gene is TRBD1 (7 bases). Looked up from germline, CDR1 is MGHRA and CDR2 is YSYEKL. This CDR3 is 15 amino acids long. V shed 3 bases and J shed 2 bases, with 13 bases lying between them.

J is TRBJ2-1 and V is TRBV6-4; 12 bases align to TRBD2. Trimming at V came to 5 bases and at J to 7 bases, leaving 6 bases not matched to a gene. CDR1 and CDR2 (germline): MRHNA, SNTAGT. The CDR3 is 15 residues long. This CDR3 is CASSPTSGRRNEQFF. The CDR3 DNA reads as TGTGCCAGCAGTCCTACTAGCGGGAGGAGGAATGAGCAGTTCTTC.

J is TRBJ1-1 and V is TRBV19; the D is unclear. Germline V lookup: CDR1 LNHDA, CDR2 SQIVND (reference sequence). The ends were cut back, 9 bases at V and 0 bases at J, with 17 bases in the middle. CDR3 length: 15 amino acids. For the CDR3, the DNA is TGTGCCAGCCATTATGGAGGGAACATGAACACTGAAGCTTTCTTT. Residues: CASHYGGNMNTEAFF.

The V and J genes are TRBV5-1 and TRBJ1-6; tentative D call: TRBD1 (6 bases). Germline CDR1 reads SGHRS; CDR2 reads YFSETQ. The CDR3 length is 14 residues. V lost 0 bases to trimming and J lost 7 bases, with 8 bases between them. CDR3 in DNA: TGCGCCAGCAGCTTGGACAGGGTAAATTCACCCCTCCACTTT. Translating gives CASSLDRVNSPLHF.

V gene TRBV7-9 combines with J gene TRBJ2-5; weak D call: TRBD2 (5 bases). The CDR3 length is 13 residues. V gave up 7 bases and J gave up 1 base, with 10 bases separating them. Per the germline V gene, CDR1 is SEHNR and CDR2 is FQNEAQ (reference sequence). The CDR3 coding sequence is TGTGCCAGCAACCGGGGATCCCAAGAGACCCAGTACTTC. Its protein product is CASNRGSQETQYF.

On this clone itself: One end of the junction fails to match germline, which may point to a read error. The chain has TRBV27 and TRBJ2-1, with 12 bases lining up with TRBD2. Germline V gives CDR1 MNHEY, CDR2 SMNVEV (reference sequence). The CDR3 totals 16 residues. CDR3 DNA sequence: TGTGCCAGCAGTCTATCCGCTAGCGGGGGGGGGAATGAGCAGTTCTTC. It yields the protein CASSLSASGGGNEQFF.